The 18 T cell receptor beta chains below all came from one sample that was sequenced in a study of technical replicates of blood from four donors. Sequenced by immunoSEQ multiplex PCR; TCRdb stores in-frame clones only, minus some. The sample lists around 86,000 clones; 96% were seen once. The sample taken for sequencing was T cells isolated from PBMCs. All receptors come from a human donor in good health.

This chain connects TRBV7-6 to TRBJ2-1; 11 bases map to TRBD1. Germline V CDR1 and CDR2: SGHVS, FNYEAQ. With 5 bases clipped from V and 7 bases from J, the junction kept 10 bases outside the gene matches. The CDR3 contains 16 residues. The CDR3 is CASSDTGTGGWNEQFF. The CDR3 DNA reads TGTGCCAGCAGCGATACCGGGACAGGGGGTTGGAATGAGCAGTTCTTC. The entire variable domain, with the rest obtained from reference TRBV7-6 and TRBJ2-1, is as follows: GAGVSQSPRYKVTKRGQDVALRCDPISGHVSLYWYRQALGQGPEFLTYFNYEAQQDKSGLPNDRFSAERPEGSISTLTIQRTEQRDSAMYRCASSDTGTGGWNEQFFGPGTRLTVL.

In DNA form, the CDR3 reads TGTGCCAGCAGCTCGGGAGATTTTTATGGCTACACCTTC. It is translated as CASSSGDFYGYTF. The chain is built from TRBV7-9 and TRBJ1-2; no clear D gene. The CDR3 is made up of 13 amino acids. V shed 4 bases and J shed 5 bases, with 11 bases lying between them. Germline assignment: CDR1 SEHNR and CDR2 FQNEAQ (reference sequence).

V and J are TRBV7-8 and TRBJ2-7, with 8 bases that match TRBD2. The CDR3 length is 15 residues. CDR1 is SGHVS, CDR2 FQNEAQ, per germline. Trimming removed 1 base from V and 1 base from J; junction bases left unmatched: 3. CDR3 sequence (DNA): TGTGCCAGCAGCTTAGTTGGGACTAGTTCCTACGAGCAGTACTTC. This codes for CASSLVGTSSYEQYF. The whole variable domain, remainder taken from reference TRBV7-8 and TRBJ2-7, is GAGVSQSPRYKVAKRGQDVALRCDPISGHVSLFWYQQALGQGPEFLTYFQNEAQLDKSGLPSDRFFAERPEGSVSTLKIQRTQQEDSAVYLCASSLVGTSSYEQYFGPGTRLTVT.

The CDR3 spells CASSGTGGWVEQYF. CDR3 DNA: TGTGCCAGCAGTGGGACAGGGGGCTGGGTCGAGCAGTACTTC. The genes are TRBV6-1 and TRBJ2-7; the match to TRBD1 covers 11 bases. With V trimmed by 4 bases and J by 6 bases, 5 bases remained unmatched. Germline values: CDR1 MNHNS, CDR2 SASEGT. The CDR3 is 14 residues long.

The V gene is TRBV10-1, the J gene TRBJ2-1, with 7 bases that match TRBD2. The CDR3 covers 14 residues. Germline CDR1 WNHNN, CDR2 SYGVQD (reference sequence). Losses at the gene ends were 6 bases for V and 8 bases for J; bases not matched to a gene: 10. CDR3 in amino acids: CASSPSGYGDEQFF. CDR3 coding DNA: TGCGCCAGCAGCCCTAGCGGATATGGGGATGAGCAGTTCTTC.

This rearrangement joins TRBV7-9 to TRBJ2-7, with D perhaps TRBD2 (5 bases). The CDR3 has 12 amino acids. V lost 5 bases and J 6 bases, leaving 11 bases between the germline ends. CDR1 SEHNR and CDR2 FQNEAQ come from the germline V gene (reference sequence). For the CDR3, the DNA is TGTGCCAGCAGCCCCTCCGGGGTCGAGCAGTACTTC. Translating it yields CASSPSGVEQYF.

The genes are TRBV19 and TRBJ2-7; 8 bases fit TRBD1. The V gene's germline CDR1 is LNHDA and CDR2 SQIVND (reference sequence). The trim removed 3 bases at V and 4 bases at J, leaving 5 bases unmatched. The CDR3 runs 14 residues. The CDR3 loop is CASSMSGGGYEQYF. The CDR3 region has the DNA TGTGCCAGTAGTATGTCAGGGGGCGGTTACGAGCAGTACTTC.

About this clone itself: An end of the junction differs from the germline gene, which may be a read error. Here the CDR3 DNA reads TGTGCCAGCAGCTTCCTCCAGGGGCTACACCAACTACTCTTT. It specifies CASSFLQGLHQLLF. The chain is built from TRBV11-3 and TRBJ1-1; TRBD1 is a possible D gene (6 bases). Germline V lookup: CDR1 SGHNT, CDR2 YENEEA. The CDR3 spans 14 residues.

The chain is built from TRBV7-2 and TRBJ1-2, with TRBD1 matching 10 bases. The germline V gene encodes CDR1 SGHTA and CDR2 FQGNSA. Trimming at V came to 0 bases and at J to 1 base, leaving 2 bases not matched to a gene. The length of the CDR3 is 16 residues. The CDR3 sequence: CASSLAGQGFNYGYTF. CDR3 in DNA: TGTGCCAGCAGCTTAGCGGGACAGGGGTTTAACTATGGCTACACCTTC.

V gene TRBV5-1 combines with J gene TRBJ1-1; D gene ambiguous. The V end was cut by 0 bases, the J end by 0 bases, with 6 bases between. Per germline, CDR1 SGHRS and CDR2 YFSETQ. CDR3 size: 14 residues. CDR3 in amino acids: CASSLAEVNTEAFF. CDR3 coding DNA: TGCGCCAGCAGCTTGGCCGAGGTGAACACTGAAGCTTTCTTT.

The CDR3 bases are TGTGCCAGTAGTATGGGCAGGAAGAACACTGAAGCTTTCTTT. It codes for CASSMGRKNTEAFF. J is TRBJ1-1 and V is TRBV19; D unclear. Germline CDR1 reads LNHDA; CDR2 reads SQIVND (reference sequence). The CDR3 consists of 14 residues. V lost 3 bases to trimming and J lost 1 base, with 9 bases between them.

The chain combines TRBV29-1 with TRBJ1-2; no clear D. The CDR3 is 9 residues long. V shed 7 bases and J shed 3 bases, with 3 bases lying between them. Germline V gene lookup returns CDR1 SQVTM and CDR2 ANQGSEA. CDR3: CSADYGYTF. Here the CDR3 DNA reads TGCAGCGCTGACTATGGCTACACCTTC.

V gene TRBV25-1 combines with J gene TRBJ2-1; perhaps TRBD2 as D (5 bases). CDR1 and CDR2 (germline): MGHDK, SYGVNS. The CDR3 runs to 13 residues. V dropped 3 bases and J dropped 4 bases, with 7 bases sitting between them. The CDR3 sequence: CASSDRRYNEQFF. CDR3 DNA sequence: TGTGCCAGCAGTGACCGGAGGTACAATGAGCAGTTCTTC.

The V call is TRBV2, the J call TRBJ2-5; no clear D gene. V dropped 5 bases and J dropped 4 bases, with 8 bases sitting between them. The germline V gene has CDR1 SNHLY and CDR2 FYNNEI. CDR3 size: 12 residues. The CDR3 loop reads CASSTMLETQYF. The CDR3 nucleotides are TGTGCCAGCAGTACAATGTTAGAGACCCAGTACTTC.

The chain employs TRBV12-5 and TRBJ1-6; D might be TRBD1 (5 bases). The CDR3 has 16 residues. The V gene's germline CDR1 is LGHNT and CDR2 FRNRAP. With 4 bases removed from V and 7 bases from J, the gap between germline ends came to 17 bases. The CDR3 protein is CASGSRDFGYNSPLHF. The CDR3 region has the DNA TGTGCTAGTGGTTCCCGGGACTTTGGCTACAATTCACCCCTCCACTTT.

The CDR3 loop is CASSLGLGFGQGRYTF. In DNA, the CDR3 is TGTGCCAGCAGCTTAGGTCTAGGATTTGGACAGGGCCGCTACACCTTC. This chain links TRBV11-2 with TRBJ1-2; TRBD1 aligns across 8 bases. The germline gives CDR1 SGHAT, CDR2 FQNNGV. The CDR3 has 16 residues. V shed 1 base and J 9 bases; nucleotides not matched to a gene: 13.

The rearrangement joins TRBV28 to TRBJ2-7; the D gene is possibly TRBD1 (5 bases). CDR1 is MDHEN, CDR2 SYDVKM, per germline. The V and J ends lost 6 bases and 3 bases respectively, with 9 bases between them. There are 12 residues in the CDR3. In nucleotides, the CDR3 is TGTGCCAGCAGAACTCAGGGCTACGAGCAGTACTTC. Protein sequence: CASRTQGYEQYF.

The V call is TRBV7-6, the J call TRBJ2-5, with D possibly matching TRBD2 (5 bases). The CDR3 consists of 14 residues. V lost 2 bases to trimming and J lost 1 base, with 8 bases between them. Germline V gene sequence: CDR1 SGHVS, CDR2 FNYEAQ. The DNA of the CDR3 is TGTGCCAGCAGCTTAACCGGGGTCCAAGAGACCCAGTACTTC. It translates to CASSLTGVQETQYF.